This T cell receptor beta chain was recovered during a study of cytomegalovirus exposure and HLA in healthy donors. Whole-study results and caveats: In a later analysis, V- and J-gene trimming of beta chains associated with a DCLRE1C missense variant, replicated independently. CMV antigen specificity of three CMV-associated chains was confirmed in vitro. Reported performance of the classifier showed diagnosis of cytomegalovirus status with high specificity and sensitivity. Excluded: some indistinguishable V segments such as TRBV6-2 and TRBV6-3.

Trimming cost V 6 bases and J 6 bases, with 12 bases left between them. The CDR3 extends over 13 amino acids. Germline values: CDR1 MDHEN, CDR2 SYDVKM. Researchers ran the PCR with 60 Vbeta and 13 Jbeta primers. TCRdb keeps only in-frame clones here, not all; method: immunoSEQ multiplex PCR. The data hold some 40,000 clones, with 60% to 70% observed a single time. Points on this clone: Its antigen is unidentified.

This receptor was identified in a middle-aged man in good health and CMV-seronegative. The sequencing input was PBMCs. V is TRBV28 and J is TRBJ2-1; D is undetermined. The CDR3 region has the DNA TGTGCCAGCAGGACACCTGGCCCCAATGAGCAGTTCTTC. Translated, it gives CASRTPGPNEQFF.